Shown below are 17 T cell receptor beta chains from a single sample sequenced in a study of blood T cell repertoires in COVID-19. Some clones are missing from TCRdb's copy, which holds only in-frame ones; the method was immunoSEQ multiplex PCR. The sample holds about 200,000 clones, around 81% seen once. Input material: PBMCs or T cells enriched from blood (not recorded which). The origin of the receptors is a man between 35 and 55 years old who had recovered from COVID-19.

The V and J genes are TRBV5-5 and TRBJ2-5; D is unresolved. The germline V and J ends were trimmed by 2 bases and 1 base, with 9 bases remaining between them. Germline values: CDR1 SGHKS, CDR2 YYEKEE (reference sequence). There are 14 residues in the CDR3. The CDR3 protein is CASSLQILQETQYF. The CDR3 DNA reads as TGTGCCAGCAGCTTACAGATTCTCCAAGAGACCCAGTACTTC.

The chain carries TRBV5-4 and TRBJ2-2, with D perhaps matching TRBD2 (7 bases). The CDR3 runs to 15 residues. In germline, CDR1 is SGHNT, CDR2 YYREEE (reference sequence). The V gene lost 7 bases and the J gene lost 1 base, with 14 bases spanning the gap. CDR3 coding DNA: TGTGCCAGCCGGAGGGGGGGCTTGAACACCGGGGAGCTGTTTTTT. Residues: CASRRGGLNTGELFF.

The chain carries TRBV14 and TRBJ2-1; 10 nucleotides agree with TRBD1. There are 14 residues in the CDR3. V shed 4 bases, J shed 9 bases, and the junction held 6 bases outside the gene matches. CDR1 is SGHDN and CDR2 is FVKESK in the germline V gene. CDR3 sequence: CASSPDRGLGEQFF. The CDR3 bases are TGTGCCAGCAGCCCGGACAGGGGGTTGGGTGAGCAGTTCTTC.

This chain joins TRBV7-9 and TRBJ1-5; D possibly corresponds to TRBD1 (5 bases). Trimming shortened V by 1 base and J by 7 bases, and 8 bases separated the two germline ends. CDR1 and CDR2 from the germline V gene are SEHNR and FQNEAQ (reference sequence). CDR3 length equals 13 residues. The CDR3: CASSLGSGQPQHF. CDR3 DNA sequence: TGTGCCAGCAGCTTAGGGTCAGGGCAGCCCCAGCATTTT.

The chain recombines TRBV6-5 with TRBJ1-1, with 11 bases matching TRBD1. J gave up 6 bases and V 8 bases, and 8 bases lay outside the gene matches. This CDR3 has 14 residues. CDR1 is MNHEY, CDR2 SVGAGI, per germline. DNA of the CDR3: TGTGCCAGCGCTAGGGACAGGGGGATCTCTGAAGCTTTCTTT. Its translation is CASARDRGISEAFF.

The chain uses TRBV5-1 and TRBJ2-7, with TRBD1 as a possible D gene (7 bases). CDR1 is SGHRS and CDR2 is YFSETQ in the germline V gene. The V gene lost 2 bases and the J gene lost 6 bases, with 15 bases spanning the gap. CDR3 size: 14 residues. The CDR3: CASSFDRAGSEQYF. DNA for the CDR3: TGCGCCAGCAGCTTCGACAGGGCGGGGAGCGAGCAGTACTTC.

The chain employs TRBV28 and TRBJ1-1, with 10 positions matching TRBD1. Germline CDR1 MDHEN, CDR2 SYDVKM. J gave up 0 bases and V 5 bases, and 18 bases lay outside the gene matches. The CDR3 has 20 amino acids. The CDR3 region has the DNA TGTGCCAGCAGTACATGGCTGGGGACAGGGGATATTGTAATGAACACTGAAGCTTTCTTT. Protein sequence: CASSTWLGTGDIVMNTEAFF.

The chain is built from TRBV30 and TRBJ2-7, with TRBD1 matching 8 bases. This CDR3 is 14 amino acids long. Trimming took 2 bases from V and 2 from J; bases not matched to a gene: 5. The germline CDR1 and CDR2 sequences are GTSNPN and SVGIG (reference sequence). CDR3 sequence reads: CAWSQGALPYEQYF. The CDR3 region has the DNA TGTGCCTGGAGTCAGGGGGCACTACCCTACGAGCAGTACTTC.

V usage is TRBV30 and J usage is TRBJ2-6, with TRBD2 identical over 8 bases. Germline CDR1 is GTSNPN and CDR2 is SVGIG (reference sequence). CDR3 length: 17 residues. V trimming: 4 bases; J trimming: 2 bases; junction bases outside the gene matches: 10. The CDR3 DNA is TGTGCCTGGATTTCGGTAGCGGGGTCCCCTGGGGCCAACGTCCTGACTTTC. It translates to CAWISVAGSPGANVLTF.

This chain links TRBV15 with TRBJ1-1; D possibly corresponds to TRBD1 (5 bases). From germline, CDR1 is LNHNV and CDR2 YYDKDF (reference sequence). Trimming took off 2 bases at V and 5 bases at J, with 9 bases between the two ends. The CDR3 loop spans 13 amino acids. Written as DNA, the CDR3 is TGTGCCACCAGCAGAAAGGGGAGGACTGAAGCTTTCTTT. This encodes CATSRKGRTEAFF.

The chain links TRBV29-1 to TRBJ2-5; D not resolved. Between the trimmed V and J ends, which lost 2 bases and 4 bases, there was a span of 11 bases. Germline V gene sequence: CDR1 SQVTM, CDR2 ANQGSEA. This CDR3 contains 13 residues. CDR3 loop: CSVEPASLETQYF. For the CDR3, the DNA is TGCAGCGTTGAACCGGCTAGTTTAGAGACCCAGTACTTC.

This clone was seen only a few times. V and J are TRBV5-4 and TRBJ2-7; D call uncertain. CDR1 is SGHNT and CDR2 is YYREEE in the germline V gene (reference sequence). Trimming shortened V by 0 bases and J by 0 bases, and 10 bases separated the two germline ends. The CDR3 loop spans 15 amino acids. The CDR3 DNA is TGTGCCAGCAGCTTGGGGGCTCTAAGCTCCTACGAGCAGTACTTC. Its translation is CASSLGALSSYEQYF.

The rearrangement joins TRBV6-5 to TRBJ1-1; weak D call: TRBD1 (6 bases). V was cut by 8 bases and J by 11 bases, with 18 bases left in between. CDR3 length equals 12 residues. The V gene's germline CDR1 is MNHEY and CDR2 SVGAGI. In DNA, the CDR3 is TGTGCCAGCGAGTTCAGGGGCGCGAGGGCTTTCTTT. It translates to CASEFRGARAFF.

This rearrangement joins TRBV5-1 to TRBJ1-6, with D maybe TRBD1 (5 bases). CDR1 SGHRS and CDR2 YFSETQ come from the germline V gene. The CDR3 runs 14 residues. V gave up 2 bases and J gave up 9 bases, with 12 bases separating them. The CDR3 reads CASSFQGDGSPLHF. As DNA, the CDR3 is TGCGCCAGCAGCTTCCAGGGTGATGGTTCACCCCTCCACTTT.

The chain uses TRBV2 and TRBJ2-7, with 7 bases identical to TRBD1. This CDR3 region has 17 residues. Unmatched junction bases numbered 14, after V lost 4 bases and J lost 2 bases. CDR1 SNHLY and CDR2 FYNNEI come from the germline V gene. In DNA form, the CDR3 reads TGTGCCAGCAGTGGGGATAACAGGGGTCCAGTAACCTACGAGCAGTACTTC. Protein sequence: CASSGDNRGPVTYEQYF.

V gene TRBV2 combines with J gene TRBJ1-1; 7 bases match TRBD1. The CDR3 sequence is 18 residues long. In germline, CDR1 is SNHLY, CDR2 FYNNEI. V shed 7 bases, J shed 3 bases, and the junction held 20 bases outside the gene matches. The CDR3 DNA is TGTGCCAGCATGGTTTCTACAGGGGCCCTGGGTCGAGACACTGAAGCTTTCTTT. This translates into CASMVSTGALGRDTEAFF.

The CDR3 region is CSVGEGRDSRAFF. In nucleotides, the CDR3 is TGCAGCGTGGGCGAGGGCAGGGACTCTCGAGCTTTCTTT. This sequence joins TRBV29-1 and TRBJ1-1; perhaps TRBD1 as D (5 bases). V was trimmed by 6 bases and J by 10 bases, leaving 21 bases between them. The length of the CDR3 is 13 residues. Germline lookup yields CDR1 SQVTM and CDR2 ANQGSEA.